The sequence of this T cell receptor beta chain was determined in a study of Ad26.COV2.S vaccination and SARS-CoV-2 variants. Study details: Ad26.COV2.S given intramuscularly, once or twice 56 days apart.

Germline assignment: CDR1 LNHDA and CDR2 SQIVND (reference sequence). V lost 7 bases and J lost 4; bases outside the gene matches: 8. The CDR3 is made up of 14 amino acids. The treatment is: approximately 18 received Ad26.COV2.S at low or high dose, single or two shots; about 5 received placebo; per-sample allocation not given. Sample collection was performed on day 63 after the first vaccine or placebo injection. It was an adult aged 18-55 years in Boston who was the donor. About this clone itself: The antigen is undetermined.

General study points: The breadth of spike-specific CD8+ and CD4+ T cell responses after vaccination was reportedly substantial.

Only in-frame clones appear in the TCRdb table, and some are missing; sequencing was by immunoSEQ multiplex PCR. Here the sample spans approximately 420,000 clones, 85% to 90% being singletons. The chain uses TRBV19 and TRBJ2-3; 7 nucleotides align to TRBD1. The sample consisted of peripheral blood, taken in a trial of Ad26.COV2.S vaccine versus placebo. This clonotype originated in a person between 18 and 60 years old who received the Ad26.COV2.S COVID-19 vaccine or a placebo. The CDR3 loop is CASNRQGSSDTQYF. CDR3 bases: TGTGCCAGTAACCGACAGGGTAGTTCAGATACGCAGTATTTT.